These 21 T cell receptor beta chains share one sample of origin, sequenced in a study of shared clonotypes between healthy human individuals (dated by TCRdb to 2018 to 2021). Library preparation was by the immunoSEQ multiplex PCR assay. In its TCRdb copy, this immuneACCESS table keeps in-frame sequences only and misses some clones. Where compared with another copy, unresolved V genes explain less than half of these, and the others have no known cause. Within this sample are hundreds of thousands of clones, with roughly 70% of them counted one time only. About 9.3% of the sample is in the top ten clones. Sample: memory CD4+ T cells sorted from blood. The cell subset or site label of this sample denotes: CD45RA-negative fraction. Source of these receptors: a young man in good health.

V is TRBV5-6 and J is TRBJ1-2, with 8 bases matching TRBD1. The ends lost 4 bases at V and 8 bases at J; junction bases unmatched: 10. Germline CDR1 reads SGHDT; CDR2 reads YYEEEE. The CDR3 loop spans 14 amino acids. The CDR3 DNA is TGTGCCAGCAGCCCGGACAGGGATCCCAGCGGCTACACCTTC. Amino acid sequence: CASSPDRDPSGYTF. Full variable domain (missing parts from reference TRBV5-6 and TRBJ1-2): DAGVTQSPTHLIKTRGQQVTLRCSPKSGHDTVSWYQQALGQGPQFIFQYYEEEERQRGNFPDRFSGHQFPNYSSELNVNALLLGDSALYLCASSPDRDPSGYTFGSGTRLTVV.

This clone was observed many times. The CDR3 reads CASSQVLAGGSGQETQYF. CDR3 bases: TGCGCCAGCAGCCAAGTCCTAGCGGGAGGTTCGGGCCAAGAGACCCAGTACTTC. The chain employs TRBV4-1 and TRBJ2-5, with 11 bases lining up with TRBD2. The V and J ends lost 1 base and 1 base, in that order; junction bases with no gene match: 8. CDR1 and CDR2 (germline): MGHRA, YSYEKL. CDR3 length: 18 amino acids.

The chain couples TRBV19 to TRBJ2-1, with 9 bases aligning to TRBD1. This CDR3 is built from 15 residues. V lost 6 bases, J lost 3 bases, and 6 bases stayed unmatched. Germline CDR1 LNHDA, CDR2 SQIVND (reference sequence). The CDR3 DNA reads TGTGCCAGTAGCCTAAGGGACAGGGACTACAATGAGCAGTTCTTC. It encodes CASSLRDRDYNEQFF.

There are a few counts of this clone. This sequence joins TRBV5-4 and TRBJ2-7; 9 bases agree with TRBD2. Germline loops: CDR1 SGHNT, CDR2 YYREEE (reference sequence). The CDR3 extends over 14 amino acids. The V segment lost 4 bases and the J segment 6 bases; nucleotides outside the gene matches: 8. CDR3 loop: CASSLPGLASEQYF. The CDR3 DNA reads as TGTGCCAGCAGCCTGCCGGGACTAGCATCCGAGCAGTACTTC.

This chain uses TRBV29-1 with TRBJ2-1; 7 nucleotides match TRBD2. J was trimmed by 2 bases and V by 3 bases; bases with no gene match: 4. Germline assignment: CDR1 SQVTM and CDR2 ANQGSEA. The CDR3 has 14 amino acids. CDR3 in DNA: TGCAGCGTTGAGGGCCTAGCGGCCTACAATGAGCAGTTCTTC. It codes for CSVEGLAAYNEQFF.

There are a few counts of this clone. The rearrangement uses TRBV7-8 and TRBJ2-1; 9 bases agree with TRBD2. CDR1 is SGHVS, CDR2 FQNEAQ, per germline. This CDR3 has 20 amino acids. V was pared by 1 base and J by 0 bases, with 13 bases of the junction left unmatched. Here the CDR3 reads CASSLERGLARRISYNEQFF. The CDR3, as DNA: TGTGCCAGCAGCTTAGAGAGGGGACTAGCTAGGCGGATCTCCTACAATGAGCAGTTCTTC. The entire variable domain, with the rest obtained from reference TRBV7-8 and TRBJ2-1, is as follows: GAGVSQSPRYKVAKRGQDVALRCDPISGHVSLFWYQQALGQGPEFLTYFQNEAQLDKSGLPSDRFFAERPEGSVSTLKIQRTQQEDSAVYLCASSLERGLARRISYNEQFFGPGTRLTVL.

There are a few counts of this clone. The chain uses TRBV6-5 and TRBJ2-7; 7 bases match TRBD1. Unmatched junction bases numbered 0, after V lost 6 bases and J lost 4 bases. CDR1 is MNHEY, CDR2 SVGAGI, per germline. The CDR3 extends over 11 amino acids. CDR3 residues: CASRQGYEQYF. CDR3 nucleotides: TGTGCCAGCAGACAGGGGTACGAGCAGTACTTC.

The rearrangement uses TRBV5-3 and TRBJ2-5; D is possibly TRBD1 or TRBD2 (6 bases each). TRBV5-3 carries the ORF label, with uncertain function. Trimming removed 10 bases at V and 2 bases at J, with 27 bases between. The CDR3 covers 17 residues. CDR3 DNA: TGTGCCCGGAAGATAAGGGGGGCAGCTACCCCACAAGAGACCCAGTACTTC. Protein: CARKIRGAATPQETQYF.

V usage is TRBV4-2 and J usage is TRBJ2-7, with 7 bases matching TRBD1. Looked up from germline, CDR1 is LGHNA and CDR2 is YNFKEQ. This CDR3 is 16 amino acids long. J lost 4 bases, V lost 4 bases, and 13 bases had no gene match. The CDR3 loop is CASSPTSERRGYEQYF. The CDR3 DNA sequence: TGTGCCAGCAGCCCGACCAGCGAGCGCAGGGGGTACGAGCAGTACTTC.

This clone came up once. CDR3 DNA sequence: TGTGCCAGCAGCTTAAAGGCAGGGGGAGGTTACGAGCAGTACTTC. Translated, it gives CASSLKAGGGYEQYF. This rearrangement joins TRBV11-3 to TRBJ2-7; TRBD1 might be the D (7 bases). The CDR3 covers 15 residues. V gave up 2 bases and J gave up 4 bases, with 15 bases separating them. The germline gives CDR1 SGHNT, CDR2 YENEEA.

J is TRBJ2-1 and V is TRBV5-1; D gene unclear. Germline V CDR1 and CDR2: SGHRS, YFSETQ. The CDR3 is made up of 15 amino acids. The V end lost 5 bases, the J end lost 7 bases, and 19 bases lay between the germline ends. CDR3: CASRLLVFGDNEQFF. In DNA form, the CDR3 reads TGCGCCAGCAGACTCCTAGTGTTTGGAGATAATGAGCAGTTCTTC.

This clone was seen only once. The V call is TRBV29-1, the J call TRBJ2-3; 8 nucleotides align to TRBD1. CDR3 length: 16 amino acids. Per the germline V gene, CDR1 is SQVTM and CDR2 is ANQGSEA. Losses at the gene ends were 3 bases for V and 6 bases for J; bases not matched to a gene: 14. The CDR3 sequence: CSVEDPGTGAVDTQYF. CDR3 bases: TGCAGCGTTGAGGATCCCGGGACAGGTGCGGTGGATACGCAGTATTTT.

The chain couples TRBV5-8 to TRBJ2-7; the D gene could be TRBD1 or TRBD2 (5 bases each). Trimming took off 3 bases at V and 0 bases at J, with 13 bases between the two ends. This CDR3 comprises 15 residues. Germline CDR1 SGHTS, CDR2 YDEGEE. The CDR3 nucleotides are TGTGCCAGCAGCTCCAATGGGGGTAGCTCCTACGAGCAGTACTTC. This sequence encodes CASSSNGGSSYEQYF.

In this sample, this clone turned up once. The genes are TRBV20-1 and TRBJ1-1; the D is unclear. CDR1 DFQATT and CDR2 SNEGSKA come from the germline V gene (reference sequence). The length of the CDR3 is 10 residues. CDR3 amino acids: CLSRFTEAFF. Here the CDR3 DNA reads TGCCTCAGTAGGTTTACTGAAGCTTTCTTT.

The CDR3 DNA reads TGTGCCAGCAGTGATACGATACCCCCGGCTGAAGCTTTCTTT. Encoded protein: CASSDTIPPAEAFF. The genes are TRBV25-1 and TRBJ1-1; D unresolved. V lost 3 bases to trimming and J lost 6 bases, with 14 bases between them. Germline CDR1 reads MGHDK; CDR2 reads SYGVNS. The CDR3 extends over 14 amino acids.

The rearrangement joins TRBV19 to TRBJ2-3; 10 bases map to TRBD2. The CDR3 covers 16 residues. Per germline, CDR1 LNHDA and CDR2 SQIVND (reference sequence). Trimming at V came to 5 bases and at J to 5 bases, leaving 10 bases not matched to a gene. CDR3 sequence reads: CASSPLASGSGDTQYF. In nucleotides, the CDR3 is TGTGCCAGTAGTCCGTTGGCTAGCGGGAGCGGAGATACGCAGTATTTT.

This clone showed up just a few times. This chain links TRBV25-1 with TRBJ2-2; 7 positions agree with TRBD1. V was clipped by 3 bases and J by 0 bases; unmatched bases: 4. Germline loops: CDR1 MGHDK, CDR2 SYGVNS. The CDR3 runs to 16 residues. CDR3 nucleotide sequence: TGTGCCAGCAGTGATTTCGGGACAGCGAACACCGGGGAGCTGTTTTTT. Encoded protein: CASSDFGTANTGELFF.

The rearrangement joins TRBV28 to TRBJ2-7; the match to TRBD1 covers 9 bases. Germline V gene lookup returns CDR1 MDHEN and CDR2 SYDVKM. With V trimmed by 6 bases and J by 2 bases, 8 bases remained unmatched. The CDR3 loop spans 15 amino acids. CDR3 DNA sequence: TGTGCCAGCAGCCCCGGGACAGGGCGGGCCTACGAGCAGTACTTC. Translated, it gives CASSPGTGRAYEQYF.

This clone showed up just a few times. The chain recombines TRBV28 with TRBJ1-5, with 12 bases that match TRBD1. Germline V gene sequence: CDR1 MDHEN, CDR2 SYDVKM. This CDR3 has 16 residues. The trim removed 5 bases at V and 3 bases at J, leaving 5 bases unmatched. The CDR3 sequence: CASSMGTGGPNQPQHF. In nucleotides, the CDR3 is TGTGCCAGCAGTATGGGGACAGGGGGCCCCAATCAGCCCCAGCATTTT.

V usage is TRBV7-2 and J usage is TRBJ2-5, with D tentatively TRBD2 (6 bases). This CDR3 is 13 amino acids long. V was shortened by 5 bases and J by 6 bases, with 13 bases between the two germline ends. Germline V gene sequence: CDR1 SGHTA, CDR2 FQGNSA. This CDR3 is CASSPGGRQTQYF. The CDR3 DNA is TGTGCCAGCAGCCCCGGAGGGAGGCAGACCCAGTACTTC. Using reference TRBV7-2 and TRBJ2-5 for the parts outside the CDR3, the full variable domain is GAGVSQSPSNKVTEKGKDVELRCDPISGHTALYWYRQSLGQGLEFLIYFQGNSAPDKSGLPSDRFSAERTGGSVSTLTIQRTQQEDSAVYLCASSPGGRQTQYFGPGTRLLVL.

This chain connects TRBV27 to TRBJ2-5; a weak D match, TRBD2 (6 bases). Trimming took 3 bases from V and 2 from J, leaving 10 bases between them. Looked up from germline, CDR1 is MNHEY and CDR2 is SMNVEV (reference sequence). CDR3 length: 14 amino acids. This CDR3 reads CASSFRGKQETQYF. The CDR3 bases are TGTGCCAGCAGTTTTCGCGGGAAACAAGAGACCCAGTACTTC.